The sequence of this T cell receptor beta chain was determined in a study of blood T cells in healthy people across ages. Findings of the study overall: TCR beta diversity per million T cells fell roughly linearly with age.

This clonotype has only a few counts. Its cognate antigen is unknown. A J-beta primer mix and a sample-barcoded 5' primer were used in a second PCR of roughly 6 to 12 cycles. TCRdb called the 5' RACE reads again in MiXCR, with one record for every CDR3 protein. The sample lists around 1,500,000 distinct CDR3 sequences, roughly 27% occurring once. V lost 2 bases and J lost 3; bases outside the gene matches: 6. This CDR3 is built from 16 residues. Germline CDR1 SEHNR, CDR2 FQNEAQ (reference sequence). Isolation recovered at least 7 million PBMCs from every sample. Per individual sample, total RNA of at least 6 micrograms was extracted.

This chain joins TRBV7-9 and TRBJ1-2, with 10 bases lining up with TRBD1. Sequenced material: blood. The sequence was collected from a woman aged 30 to 39 in good health. The CDR3 is CASSLPDRGTYYGYTF. CDR3 sequence (DNA): TGTGCCAGCAGCTTACCGGACAGGGGGACCTACTATGGCTACACCTTC.